A single sample is the source of the 21 T cell receptor beta chains below, sequenced in a study of T cells of healthy individuals. Each CDR3 protein is one row after TCRdb ran MiXCR on the 5' RACE reads. In the table there are 100,000 or so distinct CDR3 sequences, around 17% of which are singletons. The receptors shown here come from a human donor in good health.

The chain carries TRBV11-2 and TRBJ2-7; D is ambiguous. The CDR3 runs 13 residues. Germline V gene data show CDR1 as SGHAT and CDR2 as FQNNGV. The V end lost 1 base, the J end lost 3 bases, and 7 bases lay between the germline ends. The CDR3 reads CASSLGKNYEQYF. In DNA, the CDR3 is TGTGCCAGCAGCTTAGGGAAAAACTACGAGCAGTACTTC.

This clonotype is judged medium-sized (0.01 to 0.1%). CDR3 residues: CSARDREHSPLHF. The DNA for the CDR3 is TGCAGTGCTCGGGACAGGGAGCATTCACCCCTCCACTTT. J is TRBJ1-6 and V is TRBV20-1, with TRBD1 matching over 9 bases. The CDR3 loop spans 13 amino acids. Unmatched junction bases numbered 4, after V lost 5 bases and J lost 8 bases. Germline V gene lookup returns CDR1 DFQATT and CDR2 SNEGSKA (reference sequence).

A few counts support this clonotype. The J gene is TRBJ1-1, the V gene TRBV5-1; D gene ambiguous. The CDR3 totals 14 residues. Trimming pared 0 bases from V and 3 bases from J, leaving 9 bases between. Per germline, CDR1 SGHRS and CDR2 YFSETQ. CDR3 amino acids: CASSLAGGYTEAFF. The CDR3 nucleotides are TGCGCCAGCAGCTTGGCGGGCGGATACACTGAAGCTTTCTTT.

This clonotype was counted a few times. V usage is TRBV7-2 and J usage is TRBJ2-1; 10 positions agree with TRBD2. With V trimmed by 4 bases and J by 2 bases, 8 bases remained unmatched. In germline, CDR1 is SGHTA, CDR2 FQGNSA. This CDR3 has 17 amino acids. CDR3 loop: CASSYPLAGGAYNEQFF. CDR3 nucleotides: TGTGCCAGCAGCTACCCCTTAGCGGGGGGAGCCTACAATGAGCAGTTCTTC.

This clonotype was observed a few times. This sequence joins TRBV4-3 and TRBJ2-1; D not certain. This CDR3 is 16 amino acids long. The germline V gene has CDR1 LGHNA and CDR2 YSLEER. Trimming removed 0 bases at V and 1 base at J, with 10 bases between. In DNA form, the CDR3 reads TGCGCCAGCAGCCAAGATCTAAGGTTTTCCTACAATGAGCAGTTCTTC. Translation gives CASSQDLRFSYNEQFF.

This clonotype was picked up many times. The rearrangement links TRBV5-1 to TRBJ1-4; 7 positions match TRBD1. V dropped 4 bases and J dropped 7; count of bases not matched to a gene: 7. CDR3 length: 14 residues. In germline, CDR1 is SGHRS, CDR2 YFSETQ. CDR3 protein: CASSPGTESEKLFF. CDR3 DNA: TGCGCCAGCAGCCCCGGGACAGAGAGTGAAAAACTGTTTTTT. The whole variable domain, remainder taken from reference TRBV5-1 and TRBJ1-4, is KAGVTQTPRYLIKTRGQQVTLSCSPISGHRSVSWYQQTPGQGLQFLFEYFSETQRNKGNFPGRFSGRQFSNSRSEMNVSTLELGDSALYLCASSPGTESEKLFFGSGTQLSVL.

This clonotype was seen more than once but under ten times. This chain uses TRBV20-1 with TRBJ1-6, with 7 positions matching TRBD1. Germline V lookup: CDR1 DFQATT, CDR2 SNEGSKA (reference sequence). CDR3 length: 14 residues. V was pared by 6 bases and J by 3 bases, with 5 bases of the junction left unmatched. The CDR3, as DNA: TGCAGTGCCGGACAGGACCTCTATAATTCACCCCTCCACTTT. It translates to CSAGQDLYNSPLHF.

The sample holds a few counts of this clonotype. The V call is TRBV10-3, the J call TRBJ2-1; 12 bases align to TRBD2. CDR3 length: 19 amino acids. The germline V gene has CDR1 ENHRY and CDR2 SYGVKD. J lost 0 bases, V lost 2 bases, and 8 bases had no gene match. CDR3 amino acids: CAISETTSGGIRSYNEQFF. DNA for the CDR3: TGTGCCATCAGTGAGACGACTAGCGGGGGTATCCGCTCCTACAATGAGCAGTTCTTC.

This clonotype showed up many times. CDR3: CASSLGLRGGQDTQYF. In DNA form, the CDR3 reads TGTGCCAGCAGCTTAGGGTTGCGGGGGGGCCAAGATACGCAGTATTTT. The V and J genes are TRBV7-6 and TRBJ2-3, with 9 nucleotides matching TRBD2. CDR3 size: 16 residues. CDR1 and CDR2 (germline): SGHVS, FNYEAQ. V was pared by 1 base and J by 5 bases, with 7 bases of the junction left unmatched.

The chain combines TRBV6-5 with TRBJ2-2, with 10 bases lining up with TRBD2. This CDR3 has 21 amino acids. Germline CDR1 is MNHEY and CDR2 is SVGAGI. V was pared by 7 bases and J by 4 bases, with 24 bases of the junction left unmatched. CDR3 residues: CASIRRPPVGTSVGGTGELFF. As DNA, the CDR3 is TGTGCCAGCATTCGCCGACCCCCTGTCGGGACTAGCGTTGGGGGCACCGGGGAGCTGTTTTTT.

This clonotype appeared a few times. The rearrangement joins TRBV11-1 to TRBJ1-6; the D is unclear. The germline V gene encodes CDR1 SGHAT and CDR2 FQDESV (reference sequence). V was pared by 6 bases and J by 7 bases, with 13 bases between. The CDR3 totals 14 residues. The CDR3 region is CASSYKGNNSPLHF. CDR3 DNA sequence: TGTGCCAGCAGTTACAAGGGAAACAATTCACCCCTCCACTTT.

The chain has TRBV28 and TRBJ1-1; 8 nucleotides agree with TRBD1. V shed 2 bases, J shed 6 bases, and the junction held 5 bases outside the gene matches. Germline CDR1 MDHEN, CDR2 SYDVKM. The length of the CDR3 is 14 residues. The CDR3 here is CASSLVQGAAEAFF. For the CDR3, the DNA is TGTGCCAGCAGTTTAGTGCAGGGGGCCGCTGAAGCTTTCTTT.

The chain joins TRBV4-1 to TRBJ2-5, with 10 bases aligning to TRBD2. The CDR3 is 17 residues long. V shed 0 bases, J shed 2 bases, and the junction held 6 bases outside the gene matches. The germline CDR1 and CDR2 sequences are MGHRA and YSYEKL. The CDR3: CASSQDPGLASQETQYF. The CDR3 region has the DNA TGCGCCAGCAGCCAAGACCCGGGACTAGCGTCGCAAGAGACCCAGTACTTC.

The chain links TRBV6-2 or TRBV6-3 to TRBJ1-2, with D perhaps TRBD1 (6 bases). This CDR3 comprises 15 residues. V was trimmed by 6 bases and J by 4 bases, leaving 18 bases between them. From germline, CDR1 is MNHEY and CDR2 SVGEGT. In nucleotides, the CDR3 is TGTGCCAGCAGCTTGGGACATACCTACCTCTATGGCTACACCTTC. Translation: CASSLGHTYLYGYTF.

The rearrangement uses TRBV29-1 and TRBJ2-5; D perhaps matches TRBD1 (6 bases). The CDR3 runs to 13 residues. The germline gives CDR1 SQVTM, CDR2 ANQGSEA. Trimming stripped 4 bases from V and 1 base from J, with 10 bases between. As DNA, the CDR3 is TGCAGCGTTGGAAGGGACACCCAAGAGACCCAGTACTTC. Protein product: CSVGRDTQETQYF.

The sample holds a few counts of this clonotype. The chain uses TRBV28 and TRBJ1-6; D unresolved. The CDR3 is made up of 13 amino acids. Trimming stripped 6 bases from V and 9 bases from J, with 12 bases between. Germline CDR1 reads MDHEN; CDR2 reads SYDVKM. The CDR3 reads CASSPPDGSPLHF. The CDR3 DNA reads as TGTGCCAGCAGCCCACCCGATGGTTCACCCCTCCACTTT.

The V and J genes are TRBV19 and TRBJ1-1, with D tentatively TRBD1 (5 bases). The CDR3 spans 15 residues. V lost 5 bases and J 0 bases, leaving 13 bases between the germline ends. Germline CDR1 is LNHDA and CDR2 is SQIVND (reference sequence). CDR3: CASSPIEGMNTEAFF. The CDR3 nucleotides are TGTGCCAGTAGTCCCATCGAGGGGATGAACACTGAAGCTTTCTTT.

This clonotype has a handful of counts. V gene TRBV28 combines with J gene TRBJ2-4; TRBD1 is a possible D gene (6 bases). Trimming pared 6 bases from V and 0 bases from J, leaving 15 bases between. The CDR3 length is 16 residues. The germline V gene encodes CDR1 MDHEN and CDR2 SYDVKM. The CDR3 bases are TGTGCCAGCAGAGCGGACAGAACTATAGCCAAAAACATTCAGTACTTC. Its protein is CASRADRTIAKNIQYF.

The CDR3 reads CASSFGGTGNSPLHF. In DNA, the CDR3 is TGCGCCAGCAGCTTCGGGGGAACGGGTAATTCACCCCTCCACTTT. The genes are TRBV5-1 and TRBJ1-6, with D maybe TRBD1 (5 bases). Trimming pared 2 bases from V and 6 bases from J, leaving 12 bases between. Per the germline V gene, CDR1 is SGHRS and CDR2 is YFSETQ. This CDR3 is built from 15 residues.

The CDR3 sequence: CASSYVGGTDTQYF. CDR3 DNA: TGTGCCAGCAGTTACGTGGGGGGCACAGATACGCAGTATTTT. This chain connects TRBV6-5 to TRBJ2-3; D might be TRBD1 or TRBD2, each matching 5 bases. This CDR3 region has 14 residues. Trimming pared 2 bases from V and 1 base from J, leaving 7 bases between. Germline V gene data show CDR1 as MNHEY and CDR2 as SVGAGI.

The chain employs TRBV28 and TRBJ2-5; 7 bases are shared with TRBD2. Unmatched junction bases numbered 5, after V lost 2 bases and J lost 5 bases. Per germline, CDR1 MDHEN and CDR2 SYDVKM. This CDR3 has 14 residues. CDR3 DNA: TGTGCCAGCAGTTTACGGTTCGGGGGGGAGACCCAGTACTTC. Its translation: CASSLRFGGETQYF.